The rows below give T cell receptor beta chains drawn from one sample of a study of cytomegalovirus exposure and HLA in healthy donors. Here immunoSEQ multiplex PCR was the method, and the copy in TCRdb shows in-frame clones only, minus some. The sample contains about 180,000 clones, 84% of which appear only once. The sequenced sample consisted of PBMCs. These receptors originate from a man aged 18 to 29 in good health and CMV-seronegative. Both conserved end residues are part of each CDR3. The D gene is left open where the match is weak. Clone size, where shown, is once, few, many, or a class for clones that have expanded.

j_call d_call clone_size v_call cdr3_nt cdr3_aa
TRBJ1-5 - - TRBV4-1 TGCGCCAGCAGCCAAGTTTCAGGTAATCAGCCCCAGCATTTT CASSQVSGNQPQHF
TRBJ2-3 TRBD2 - TRBV2 TGTGCCAGCAGTGAAGCGCTTCTTGGCGGGAGGAGCACAGATACGCAGTATTTT CASSEALLGGRSTDTQYF
TRBJ2-7 - - TRBV6-6 TGTGCCAGCAGTCCTCGGTACGAGCAGTACTTC CASSPRYEQYF
TRBJ2-1 - - TRBV27 TGTGCCAGCAGTTTATCCCCTAGTCAGAATGAGCAGTTCTTC CASSLSPSQNEQFF
TRBJ1-2 TRBD1 once TRBV6-5 TGTGCCAGCAGTGGAACGGGACAGGGAGACGGCTACACCTTC CASSGTGQGDGYTF
TRBJ2-1 TRBD1 once TRBV18 TGTGCCAGCTCATCGGGACAGGGGGATTCTGAGCAGTTCTTC CASSSGQGDSEQFF
TRBJ2-1 - - TRBV6-6 TGTGCCAGCAACCCAGGGGCCGGTCGGGATGAGCAGTTCTTC CASNPGAGRDEQFF
TRBJ1-5 - - TRBV27 TGTGCCAGCGCCCCAACAGGTTACAATCAGCCCCAGCATTTT CASAPTGYNQPQHF
TRBJ2-7 TRBD2 - TRBV19 TGTGCCAGTAGTATAGGGGCTAGCGGGAGCAAACCCCTCTTCTACGAGCAGTACTTC CASSIGASGSKPLFYEQYF
TRBJ1-1 - - TRBV6-5 TGTGCCACCCTTCCTTCCGCGTTTAACACTGAAGCTTTCTTT CATLPSAFNTEAFF
TRBJ2-3 TRBD2 - TRBV7-3 TGTGCCAGCAGCCCCCTGAGCGGGGCTAGCACAGATACGCAGTATTTT CASSPLSGASTDTQYF
TRBJ2-7 TRBD2 - TRBV18 TGTGCCAGCTCACGGGGGACTAAAATCTACGAGCAGTACTTC CASSRGTKIYEQYF
TRBJ1-6 - once TRBV2 TGTGCCAGCGGGAAGGAATCGGGACTGATGAATTCACCCCTCCACTTT CASGKESGLMNSPLHF
TRBJ1-1 TRBD1 - TRBV6-4 TGTGCCAGCAGCTCTCAGGGGGGCACTGAAGCTTTCTTT CASSSQGGTEAFF
TRBJ2-1 - - TRBV6-5 TGTGCCAGCAGTTACTTCCCAGCGGGTTTAGGCAATGAGCAGTTCTTC CASSYFPAGLGNEQFF
TRBJ1-5 - - TRBV28 TGTGCCAGCAGTTTACGGGGGGATACGAGGCCCCAGCATTTT CASSLRGDTRPQHF
TRBJ1-2 TRBD1 - TRBV5-4 TGTGCCAGCAGCTTACCGGGACAGGGGGATGGCTACACCTTC CASSLPGQGDGYTF
TRBJ1-6 - - TRBV5-6 TGTGCCAGCAGTTACATAGGGGATTATAATTCACCCCTCCACTTT CASSYIGDYNSPLHF
TRBJ1-2 - - TRBV30 TGTGCCTGGAGTGCTCTATTAAGCTACACCTTC CAWSALLSYTF
TRBJ2-7 - few TRBV6-6 TGTGCCAGCAGTTACCCCAACTACGAGCAGTACTTC CASSYPNYEQYF